Listed below are T cell receptor beta chains from one sample, sequenced in a study of shared clonotypes between healthy human individuals. Generated by immunoSEQ multiplex PCR, the TCRdb table keeps only in-frame clones and is missing some. The data hold millions of clones, with around 94% observed a single time. The specimen was naive CD4+ T cells sorted from blood. These receptors all stem from a young man in good health. Both conserved end residues are part of each CDR3.

j_gene	v_gene	CDR3aa
TRBJ1-5	TRBV7-9	CASSLGGTGGVQPQHF
TRBJ2-7	TRBV11-2	CASSLVGGYEQYF
TRBJ1-2	TRBV5-6	CASSFRARRGGYTF
TRBJ2-5	TRBV7-7	CASSVRVVETQYF
TRBJ2-2	TRBV10-3	CAISESTPRAGELFF
TRBJ2-7	TRBV10-1	CASTGPEGQHRKGHF
TRBJ1-1	TRBV6-6	CASILLGVEAFF
TRBJ2-7	TRBV6-6	CASSYGAAGGNEQYF
TRBJ2-2	TRBV27	CASSFSPHTGELFF
TRBJ2-4	TRBV5-5	CASSLEPQGDKNIQYF
TRBJ2-5	TRBV5-6	CASSYRRVAETQYF
TRBJ2-2	TRBV27	CASSSRDRGGGELFF
TRBJ2-7	TRBV5-6	CASSFMNEQYF
TRBJ1-4	TRBV6-4	CASSWSGQRGEKLFF
TRBJ1-4	TRBV7-9	CASSWGQGFANEKLFF
TRBJ2-5	TRBV10-3	CAIREGTSGGRETQYF
TRBJ1-1	TRBV7-6	CASSSLAVSGATEAFF
TRBJ2-1	TRBV18	CASSPTEYNEQFF
TRBJ2-3	TRBV29-1	CSVEGFTDTQYF
TRBJ2-3	TRBV6-5	CASSSTGGRDTQYF
TRBJ2-2	TRBV10-2	CASSLQGDTGELFF
TRBJ1-6	TRBV2	CASNGIGSSTTPLHF
TRBJ2-7	TRBV19	CASSIGLAGSSSYEQYF
TRBJ1-1	TRBV15	CATSLGGTGKKTEAFF
TRBJ2-1	TRBV5-4	CASSLGQGSYNEQFF
TRBJ1-5	TRBV6-6	CASSPDPTGRSQHF
TRBJ2-7	TRBV6-1	CASSEQQNSYEQYF
TRBJ2-7	TRBV27	CASSLTSHEQYF
TRBJ2-1	TRBV7-2	CASSLAGSGRANEQFF
TRBJ1-5	TRBV5-1	CASSLGSTNQPQHF
TRBJ2-1	TRBV15	CATKPGLVDNEQFF
TRBJ2-3	TRBV5-1	CASRQSLDTQYF
TRBJ1-3	TRBV19	CASSTHALVRDGNTIYF
TRBJ2-7	TRBV18	CASSRAQGPYEQYF
TRBJ2-2	TRBV11-2	CASSLQGITGELFF
TRBJ1-1	TRBV5-4	CASSLELGASTEAFF